The 18 T cell receptor beta chains given below trace back to one sample, sequenced in a study of blood T cell repertoires in COVID-19. Profiling relied on immunoSEQ multiplex PCR, and the TCRdb table lists in-frame clones only, not all of them. The sample shows approximately 430,000 clones, 86% of them seen only once. Sequencing was performed on peripheral blood. The receptors come from a woman in her twenties or thirties with active or convalescent COVID-19.

The V gene is TRBV3-1 (or the pseudogene TRBV3-2), the J gene TRBJ2-2; weak D call: TRBD2 (5 bases). Germline CDR1 and CDR2: LGHDT and YNNKEL (reference sequence). V was pared by 4 bases and J by 5 bases, with 5 bases between. The CDR3 has 12 residues. DNA of the CDR3: TGTGCCAGCAGCCGAGGGACCGGGGAGCTGTTTTTT. Translating it yields CASSRGTGELFF.

The chain carries TRBV5-4 and TRBJ2-7; 7 positions agree with TRBD1. The CDR3 sequence is 14 residues long. In germline, CDR1 is SGHNT, CDR2 YYREEE (reference sequence). V lost 1 base to trimming and J lost 3 bases; unmatched junction nucleotides: 4. CDR3 in amino acids: CASSLSGTVYEQYF. The CDR3 DNA sequence: TGTGCCAGCAGCTTGAGTGGGACAGTCTACGAGCAGTACTTC. The full variable domain, completed using reference TRBV5-4 and TRBJ2-7, is ETGVTQSPTHLIKTRGQQVTLRCSSQSGHNTVSWYQQALGQGPQFIFQYYREEENGRGNFPPRFSGLQFPNYSSELNVNALELDDSALYLCASSLSGTVYEQYFGPGTRLTVT.

This chain uses TRBV10-2 with TRBJ1-1; 9 nucleotides line up with TRBD1. CDR3 length: 14 residues. The V and J ends lost 3 bases and 7 bases, in that order; junction bases with no gene match: 6. From germline, CDR1 is WSHSY and CDR2 SAAADI. The CDR3 nucleotides read TGCGCCAGCAGTGAACCGACAGGGGGAGGTGAAGCTTTCTTT. Protein product: CASSEPTGGGEAFF.

This sequence joins TRBV9 and TRBJ1-6, with 11 bases that match TRBD1. The V gene end was trimmed by 4 bases and the J gene end by 7 bases; junction bases not matched to a gene: 13. Germline lookup yields CDR1 SGDLS and CDR2 YYNGEE. CDR3 size: 18 residues. The CDR3 spells CASSPMPGQGVWNSPLHF. The CDR3 DNA sequence: TGTGCCAGCAGCCCCATGCCGGGACAGGGGGTCTGGAATTCACCCCTCCACTTT.

The chain couples TRBV27 to TRBJ2-7, with TRBD2 identical over 8 bases. Trimming took 6 bases from V and 4 from J; bases not matched to a gene: 17. Germline-derived CDR1 and CDR2 are MNHEY and SMNVEV (reference sequence). This CDR3 comprises 17 residues. The chain's CDR3 is CASSPISHGSGGYEQYF. CDR3 DNA sequence: TGTGCCAGCAGCCCCATCTCTCATGGCTCGGGAGGGTACGAGCAGTACTTC.

V usage is TRBV7-2 and J usage is TRBJ1-3; D may be TRBD1 (6 bases). The CDR3 consists of 15 residues. Trimming left V 3 bases short and J 4 bases short, with 13 bases between. Germline V lookup: CDR1 SGHTA, CDR2 FQGNSA. For the CDR3, the DNA is TGTGCCAGCAGCTTTGAGGGGGGGCTGGGAAACACCATATATTTT. It codes for CASSFEGGLGNTIYF.

CDR3 region: CASSLRAGSGEKLFF. CDR3 coding DNA: TGTGCCAGCAGCTTACGGGCGGGATCAGGGGAAAAACTGTTTTTT. V gene TRBV7-2 combines with J gene TRBJ1-4; D might be TRBD1 (5 bases). Germline CDR1 reads SGHTA; CDR2 reads FQGNSA. CDR3 length equals 15 residues. V was cut by 2 bases and J by 8 bases, with 15 bases left in between.

The gene calls are TRBV9 and TRBJ1-3, with TRBD1 as a possible D gene (5 bases). The germline CDR1 and CDR2 sequences are SGDLS and YYNGEE. The CDR3 loop spans 15 amino acids. Trimming took off 0 bases at V and 2 bases at J, with 9 bases between the two ends. CDR3 amino acids: CASSVVGTPGNTIYF. The CDR3 region has the DNA TGTGCCAGCAGCGTAGTAGGGACTCCTGGAAACACCATATATTTT.

The chain joins TRBV6-6 to TRBJ2-2; D perhaps matches TRBD2 (5 bases). The ends were cut back, 10 bases at V and 1 base at J, with 10 bases in the middle. The CDR3 contains 13 residues. The germline CDR1 and CDR2 sequences are MNHNY and SVGAGI (reference sequence). CDR3 sequence reads: CATQSGNTGELFF. CDR3 in DNA: TGTGCCACCCAAAGCGGGAACACCGGGGAGCTGTTTTTT.

The rearrangement joins TRBV27 to TRBJ1-1; D perhaps matches TRBD1 (5 bases). The germline CDR1 and CDR2 sequences are MNHEY and SMNVEV (reference sequence). The CDR3 is 11 residues long. V gave up 10 bases and J gave up 4 bases, with 10 bases separating them. The CDR3 sequence is CATNQGTEAFF. As DNA, the CDR3 is TGTGCCACCAATCAGGGCACTGAAGCTTTCTTT.

The chain uses TRBV18 and TRBJ2-2; TRBD1 is a possible D gene (5 bases). Deletions cut 0 bases from V and 0 bases from J, with 8 bases between. This CDR3 is built from 16 residues. CDR1 KGHSH and CDR2 LQKENI come from the germline V gene. The DNA of the CDR3 is TGTGCCAGCTCACCACCGAAGGGGTCGAACACCGGGGAGCTGTTTTTT. Protein sequence: CASSPPKGSNTGELFF.

The chain carries TRBV4-1 and TRBJ1-5; no reliable D call. In germline, CDR1 is MGHRA, CDR2 YSYEKL. V shed 0 bases and J shed 4 bases, with 13 bases lying between them. CDR3 length equals 16 residues. Here the CDR3 DNA reads TGCGCCAGCAGCCAAGATTCCCTTTACGGGAATCAGCCCCAGCATTTT. This translates into CASSQDSLYGNQPQHF.

The chain joins TRBV6-6 to TRBJ2-5, with TRBD2 identical over 9 bases. CDR1 MNHNY and CDR2 SVGAGI come from the germline V gene (reference sequence). This CDR3 region has 15 residues. J was trimmed by 5 bases and V by 2 bases; bases with no gene match: 6. CDR3 loop: CASSYGGGAGETQYF. CDR3 sequence (DNA): TGTGCCAGCAGTTACGGCGGGGGGGCCGGGGAGACCCAGTACTTC.

In its sample, this clone was seen once. The gene calls are TRBV5-1 and TRBJ1-2; TRBD1 is a possible D gene (5 bases). There are 14 residues in the CDR3. V lost 1 base and J lost 3, with 10 bases in between. Germline V gene data show CDR1 as SGHRS and CDR2 as YFSETQ. The CDR3 DNA reads TGCGCCAGCAGCTTGCGGGGGACTGACTATGGCTACACCTTC. Residues: CASSLRGTDYGYTF.

Remarks on this clone: The identical CDR3 is also encoded by other nucleotide sequences in the sample. This chain's CDR3 is CASSLDGSSGNTIYF. Here the CDR3 DNA reads TGCGCCAGCAGCTTGGATGGTAGCTCTGGAAACACCATATATTTT. The chain recombines TRBV5-1 with TRBJ1-3, with D unclear. Trimming cost V 0 bases and J 0 bases, with 7 bases left between them. The CDR3 is made up of 15 amino acids. Germline-derived CDR1 and CDR2 are SGHRS and YFSETQ.

The gene calls are TRBV19 and TRBJ1-1; tentatively, D is TRBD1 (5 bases). Germline V CDR1 and CDR2: LNHDA, SQIVND (reference sequence). The CDR3 has 13 amino acids. Trimming pared 5 bases from V and 4 bases from J, leaving 11 bases between. The CDR3 here is CASSVQGFTEAFF. CDR3 sequence (DNA): TGTGCCAGTAGTGTTCAGGGATTCACTGAAGCTTTCTTT. Based on the CDR3 plus reference TRBV19 and TRBJ1-1, the full variable domain is DGGITQSPKYLFRKEGQNVTLSCEQNLNHDAMYWYRQDPGQGLRLIYYSQIVNDFQKGDIAEGYSVSREKKESFPLTVTSAQKNPTAFYLCASSVQGFTEAFFGQGTRLTVV.

The V call is TRBV4-2, the J call TRBJ1-1; D uncertain. This CDR3 region has 14 residues. Germline V gene sequence: CDR1 LGHNA, CDR2 YNFKEQ. V was cut by 5 bases and J by 1 base, with 11 bases left in between. In DNA, the CDR3 is TGTGCCAGCAGCGAACCGAGGGCGAACACTGAAGCTTTCTTT. Translating it yields CASSEPRANTEAFF.

The V gene is TRBV27, the J gene TRBJ1-2; D is uncertain. V was shortened by 1 base and J by 6 bases, with 15 bases between the two germline ends. Germline V CDR1 and CDR2: MNHEY, SMNVEV (reference sequence). The CDR3 sequence is 15 residues long. The CDR3 DNA follows: TGTGCCAGCAGTTTATTTGGACTCCCGAGCCATGGCTACACCTTC. This gives the protein CASSLFGLPSHGYTF.